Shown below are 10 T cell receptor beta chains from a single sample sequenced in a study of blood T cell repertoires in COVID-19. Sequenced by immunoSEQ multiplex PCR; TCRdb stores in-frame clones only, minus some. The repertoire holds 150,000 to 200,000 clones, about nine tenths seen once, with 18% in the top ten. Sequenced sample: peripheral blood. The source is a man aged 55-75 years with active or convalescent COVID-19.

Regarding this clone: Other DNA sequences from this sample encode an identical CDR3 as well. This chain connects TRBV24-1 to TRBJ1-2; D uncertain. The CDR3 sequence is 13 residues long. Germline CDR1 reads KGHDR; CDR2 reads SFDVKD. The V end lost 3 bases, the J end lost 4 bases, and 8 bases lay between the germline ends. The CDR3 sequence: CATSDGTAYGYTF. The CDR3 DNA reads TGTGCCACCAGTGATGGCACCGCCTATGGCTACACCTTC.

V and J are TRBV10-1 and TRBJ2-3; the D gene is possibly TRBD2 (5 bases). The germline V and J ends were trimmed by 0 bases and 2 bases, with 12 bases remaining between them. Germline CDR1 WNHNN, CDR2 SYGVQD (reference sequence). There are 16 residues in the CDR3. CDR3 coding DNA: TGCGCCAGCAGTGAGTCCAAGCGGCTACCCACAGATACGCAGTATTTT. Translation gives CASSESKRLPTDTQYF.

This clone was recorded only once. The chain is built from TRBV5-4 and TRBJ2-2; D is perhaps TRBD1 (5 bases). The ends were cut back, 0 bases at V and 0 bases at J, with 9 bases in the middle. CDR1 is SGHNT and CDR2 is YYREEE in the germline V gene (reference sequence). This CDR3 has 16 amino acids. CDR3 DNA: TGTGCCAGCAGCTTGGTACAGGCCGCGAACACCGGGGAGCTGTTTTTT. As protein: CASSLVQAANTGELFF.

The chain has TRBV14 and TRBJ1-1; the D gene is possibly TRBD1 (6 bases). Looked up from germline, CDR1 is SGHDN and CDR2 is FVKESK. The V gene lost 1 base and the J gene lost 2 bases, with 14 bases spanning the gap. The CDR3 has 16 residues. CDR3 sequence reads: CASSQATGRANTEAFF. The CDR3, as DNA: TGTGCCAGCAGCCAAGCTACAGGGCGCGCAAACACTGAAGCTTTCTTT. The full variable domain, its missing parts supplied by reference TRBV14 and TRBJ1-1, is EAGVTQFPSHSVIEKGQTVTLRCDPISGHDNLYWYRRVMGKEIKFLLHFVKESKQDESGMPNNRFLAERTGGTYSTLKVQPAELEDSGVYFCASSQATGRANTEAFFGQGTRLTVV.

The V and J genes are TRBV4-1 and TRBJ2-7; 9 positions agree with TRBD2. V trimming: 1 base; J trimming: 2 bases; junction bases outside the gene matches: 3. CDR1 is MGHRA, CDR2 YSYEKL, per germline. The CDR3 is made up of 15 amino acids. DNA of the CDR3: TGCGCCAGCAGCCAAGGCGGGGGGGCGGCCTACGAGCAGTACTTC. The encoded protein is CASSQGGGAAYEQYF.

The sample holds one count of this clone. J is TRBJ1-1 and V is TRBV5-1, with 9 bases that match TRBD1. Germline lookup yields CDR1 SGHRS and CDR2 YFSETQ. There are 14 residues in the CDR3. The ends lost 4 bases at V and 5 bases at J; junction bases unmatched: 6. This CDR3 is CASSMGQGLTEAFF. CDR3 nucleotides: TGCGCCAGCAGCATGGGACAGGGCCTTACTGAAGCTTTCTTT.

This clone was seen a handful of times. DNA for the CDR3: TGTGCCAGTAGTGCGACAGGGAATAATTCACCCCTCCACTTT. It encodes CASSATGNNSPLHF. The chain has TRBV19 and TRBJ1-6; the match to TRBD1 covers 7 bases. CDR3 size: 14 residues. V lost 5 bases and J lost 5; bases outside the gene matches: 3. Germline V gene lookup returns CDR1 LNHDA and CDR2 SQIVND (reference sequence).

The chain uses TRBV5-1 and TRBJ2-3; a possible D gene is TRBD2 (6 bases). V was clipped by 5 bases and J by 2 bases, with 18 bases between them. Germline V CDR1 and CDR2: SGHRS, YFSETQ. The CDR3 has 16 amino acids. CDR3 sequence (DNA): TGCGCCAGCAGGGACACGGGACTCAAGAACACAGATACGCAGTATTTT. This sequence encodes CASRDTGLKNTDTQYF.

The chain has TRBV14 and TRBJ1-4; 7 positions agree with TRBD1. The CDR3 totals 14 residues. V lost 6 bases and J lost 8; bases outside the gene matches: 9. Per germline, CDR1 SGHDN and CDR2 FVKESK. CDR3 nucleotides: TGTGCCAGCAGTTCTCAGGGGGTGAGGGAAAAACTGTTTTTT. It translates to CASSSQGVREKLFF.

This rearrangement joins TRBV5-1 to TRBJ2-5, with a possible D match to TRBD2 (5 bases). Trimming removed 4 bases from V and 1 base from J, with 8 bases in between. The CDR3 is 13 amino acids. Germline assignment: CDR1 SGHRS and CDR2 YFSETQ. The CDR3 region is CASSTAAQETQYF. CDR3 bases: TGCGCCAGCAGCACAGCGGCCCAAGAGACCCAGTACTTC.